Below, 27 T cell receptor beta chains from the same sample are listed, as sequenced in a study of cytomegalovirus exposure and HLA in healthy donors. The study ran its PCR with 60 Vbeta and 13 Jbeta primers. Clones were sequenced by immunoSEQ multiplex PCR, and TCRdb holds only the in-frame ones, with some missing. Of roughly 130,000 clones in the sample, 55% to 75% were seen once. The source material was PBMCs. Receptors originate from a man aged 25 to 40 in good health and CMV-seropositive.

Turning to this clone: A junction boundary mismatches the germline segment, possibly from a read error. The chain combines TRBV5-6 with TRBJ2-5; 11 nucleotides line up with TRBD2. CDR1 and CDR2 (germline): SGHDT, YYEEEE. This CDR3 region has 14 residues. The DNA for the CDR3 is TGTGCCAGCGGCTTAGCGGGAGGGCCACAGGAGCAGTACTTC. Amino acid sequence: CASGLAGGPQEQYF.

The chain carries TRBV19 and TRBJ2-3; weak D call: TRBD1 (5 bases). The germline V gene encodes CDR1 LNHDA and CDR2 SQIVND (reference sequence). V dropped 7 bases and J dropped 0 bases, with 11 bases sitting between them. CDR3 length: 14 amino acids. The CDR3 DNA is TGTGCCAGTACCCCTCAGGGTAGCACAGATACGCAGTATTTT. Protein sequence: CASTPQGSTDTQYF.

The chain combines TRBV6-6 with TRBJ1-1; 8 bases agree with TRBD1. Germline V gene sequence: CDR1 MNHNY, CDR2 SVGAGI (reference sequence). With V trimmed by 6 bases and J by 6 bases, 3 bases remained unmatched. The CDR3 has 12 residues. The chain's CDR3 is CASRWTGPEAFF. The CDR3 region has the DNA TGTGCCAGCAGATGGACAGGGCCTGAAGCTTTCTTT.

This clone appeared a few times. CDR3 in amino acids: CASTGTDTQYF. CDR3 in DNA: TGTGCCAGCACAGGCACAGATACGCAGTATTTT. The chain has TRBV2 and TRBJ2-3; D uncertain. The CDR3 is 11 residues long. The ends were cut back, 7 bases at V and 1 base at J, with 3 bases in the middle. Germline V gives CDR1 SNHLY, CDR2 FYNNEI.

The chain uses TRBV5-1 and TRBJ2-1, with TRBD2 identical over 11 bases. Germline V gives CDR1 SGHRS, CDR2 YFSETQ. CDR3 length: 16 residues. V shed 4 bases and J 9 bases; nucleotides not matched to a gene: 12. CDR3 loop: CASSLGTSGFLGEQFF. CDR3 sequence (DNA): TGCGCCAGCAGCCTTGGGACTAGCGGCTTCTTGGGTGAGCAGTTCTTC.

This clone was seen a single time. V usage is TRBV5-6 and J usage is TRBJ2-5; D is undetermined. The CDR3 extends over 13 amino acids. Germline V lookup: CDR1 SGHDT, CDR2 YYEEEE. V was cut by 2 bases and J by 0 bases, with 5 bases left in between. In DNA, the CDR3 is TGTGCCAGCAGCTTTATGTACCAAGAGACCCAGTACTTC. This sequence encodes CASSFMYQETQYF. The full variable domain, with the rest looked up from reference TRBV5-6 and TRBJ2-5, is DAGVTQSPTHLIKTRGQQVTLRCSPKSGHDTVSWYQQALGQGPQFIFQYYEEEERQRGNFPDRFSGHQFPNYSSELNVNALLLGDSALYLCASSFMYQETQYFGPGTRLLVL.

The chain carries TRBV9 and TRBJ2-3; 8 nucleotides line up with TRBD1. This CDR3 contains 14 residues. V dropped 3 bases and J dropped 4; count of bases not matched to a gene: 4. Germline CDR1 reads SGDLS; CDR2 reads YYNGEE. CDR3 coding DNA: TGTGCCAGCAGCGGTGGACAGGGCCCAGATACGCAGTATTTT. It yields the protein CASSGGQGPDTQYF.

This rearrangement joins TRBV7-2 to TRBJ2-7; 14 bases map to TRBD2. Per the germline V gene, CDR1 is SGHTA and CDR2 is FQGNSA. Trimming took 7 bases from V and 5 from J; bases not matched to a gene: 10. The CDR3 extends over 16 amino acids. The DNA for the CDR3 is TGTGCCAGCATGCCGGGACTAGCGGGAGATGGCCACGAGCAGTACTTC. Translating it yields CASMPGLAGDGHEQYF. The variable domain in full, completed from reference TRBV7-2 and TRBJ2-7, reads GAGVSQSPSNKVTEKGKDVELRCDPISGHTALYWYRQSLGQGLEFLIYFQGNSAPDKSGLPSDRFSAERTGGSVSTLTIQRTQQEDSAVYLCASMPGLAGDGHEQYFGPGTRLTVT.

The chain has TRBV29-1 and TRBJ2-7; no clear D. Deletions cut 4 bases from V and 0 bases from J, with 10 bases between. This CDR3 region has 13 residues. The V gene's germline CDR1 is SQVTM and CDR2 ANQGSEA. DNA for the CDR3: TGCAGCGTTGTGGCGGCCCCCTCCTACGAGCAGTACTTC. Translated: CSVVAAPSYEQYF.

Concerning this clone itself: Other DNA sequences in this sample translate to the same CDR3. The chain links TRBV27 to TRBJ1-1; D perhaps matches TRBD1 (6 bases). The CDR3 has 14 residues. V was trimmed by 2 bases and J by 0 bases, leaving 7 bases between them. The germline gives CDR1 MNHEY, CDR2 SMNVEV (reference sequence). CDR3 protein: CASSLNRVNTEAFF. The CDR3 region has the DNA TGTGCCAGCAGTTTAAACAGGGTGAACACTGAAGCTTTCTTT.

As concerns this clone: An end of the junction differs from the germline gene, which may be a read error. The CDR3 spells CASSRGGEPYNGQFF. CDR3 bases: TGCGCCAGCAGCCGCGGGGGAGAGCCCTACAATGGGCAGTTCTTC. V is TRBV5-1 and J is TRBJ2-1, with 7 bases identical to TRBD2. Germline assignment: CDR1 SGHRS and CDR2 YFSETQ. The CDR3 has 15 residues.

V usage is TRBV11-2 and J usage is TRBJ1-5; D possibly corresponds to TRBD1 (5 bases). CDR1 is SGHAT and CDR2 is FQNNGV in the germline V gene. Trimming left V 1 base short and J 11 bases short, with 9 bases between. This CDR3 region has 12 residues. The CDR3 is CASSLVQGSQHF. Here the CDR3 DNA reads TGTGCCAGCAGCTTAGTCCAGGGATCCCAGCATTTT.

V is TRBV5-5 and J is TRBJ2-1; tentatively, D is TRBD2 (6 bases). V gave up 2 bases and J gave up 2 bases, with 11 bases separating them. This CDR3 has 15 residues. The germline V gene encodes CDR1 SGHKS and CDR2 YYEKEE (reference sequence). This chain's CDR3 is CASSFGGGPYNEQFF. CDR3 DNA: TGTGCCAGCAGCTTCGGGGGAGGCCCCTACAATGAGCAGTTCTTC.

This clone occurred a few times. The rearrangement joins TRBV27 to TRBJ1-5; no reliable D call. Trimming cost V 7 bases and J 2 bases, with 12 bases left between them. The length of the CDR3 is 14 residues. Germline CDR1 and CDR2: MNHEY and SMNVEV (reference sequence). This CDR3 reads CASKAPSGNQPQHF. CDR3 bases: TGTGCCAGCAAAGCCCCTTCGGGCAATCAGCCCCAGCATTTT.

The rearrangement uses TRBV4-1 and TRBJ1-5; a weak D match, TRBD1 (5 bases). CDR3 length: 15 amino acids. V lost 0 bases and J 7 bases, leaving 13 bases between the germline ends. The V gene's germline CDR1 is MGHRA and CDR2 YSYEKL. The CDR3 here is CASSQERGSGQPQHF. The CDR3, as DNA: TGCGCCAGCAGCCAAGAAAGGGGTTCGGGCCAGCCCCAGCATTTT.

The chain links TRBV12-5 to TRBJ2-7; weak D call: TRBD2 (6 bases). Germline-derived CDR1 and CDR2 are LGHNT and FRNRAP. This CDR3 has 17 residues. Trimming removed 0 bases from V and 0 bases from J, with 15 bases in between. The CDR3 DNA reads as TGTGCTAGTGGTTTGGTAAGAGGCGGGACGGACTCCTACGAGCAGTACTTC. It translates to CASGLVRGGTDSYEQYF.

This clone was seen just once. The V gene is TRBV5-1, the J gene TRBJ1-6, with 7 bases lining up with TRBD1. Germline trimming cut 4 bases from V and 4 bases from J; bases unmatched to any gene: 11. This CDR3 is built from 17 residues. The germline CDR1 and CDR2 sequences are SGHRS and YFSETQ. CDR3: CASSNNEMTGYNSPLHF. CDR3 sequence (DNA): TGCGCCAGCAGCAACAATGAAATGACAGGGTATAATTCACCCCTCCACTTT.

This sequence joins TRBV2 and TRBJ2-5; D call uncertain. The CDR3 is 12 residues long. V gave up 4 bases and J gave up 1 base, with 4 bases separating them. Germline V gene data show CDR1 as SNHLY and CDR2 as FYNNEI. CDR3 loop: CASSALQETQYF. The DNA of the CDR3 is TGTGCCAGCAGTGCCCTCCAAGAGACCCAGTACTTC.

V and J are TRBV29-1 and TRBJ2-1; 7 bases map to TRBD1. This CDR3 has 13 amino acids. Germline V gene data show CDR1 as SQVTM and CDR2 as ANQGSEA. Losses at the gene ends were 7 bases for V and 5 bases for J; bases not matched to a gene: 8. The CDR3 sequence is CSDSTGSNNEQFF. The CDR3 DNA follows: TGCAGCGACTCGACAGGGTCTAACAATGAGCAGTTCTTC.

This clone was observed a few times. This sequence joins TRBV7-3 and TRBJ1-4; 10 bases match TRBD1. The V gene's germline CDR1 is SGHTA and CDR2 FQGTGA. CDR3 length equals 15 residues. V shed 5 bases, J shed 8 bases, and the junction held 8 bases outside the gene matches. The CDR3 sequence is CASSATGQGLEKLFF. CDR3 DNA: TGTGCCAGCAGCGCGACGGGACAGGGGCTCGAAAAACTGTTTTTT.

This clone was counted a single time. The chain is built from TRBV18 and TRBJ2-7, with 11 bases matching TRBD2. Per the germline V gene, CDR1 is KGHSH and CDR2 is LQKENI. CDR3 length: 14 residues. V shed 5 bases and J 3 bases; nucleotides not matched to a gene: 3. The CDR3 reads CASSATSGGYEQYF. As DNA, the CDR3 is TGTGCCAGCTCAGCAACTAGCGGGGGCTACGAGCAGTACTTC.

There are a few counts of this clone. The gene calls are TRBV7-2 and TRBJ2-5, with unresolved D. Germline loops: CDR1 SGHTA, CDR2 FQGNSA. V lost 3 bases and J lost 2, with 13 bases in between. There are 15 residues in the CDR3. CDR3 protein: CASSFSSTSQETQYF. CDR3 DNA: TGTGCCAGCAGCTTTTCTAGTACCTCACAAGAGACCCAGTACTTC.

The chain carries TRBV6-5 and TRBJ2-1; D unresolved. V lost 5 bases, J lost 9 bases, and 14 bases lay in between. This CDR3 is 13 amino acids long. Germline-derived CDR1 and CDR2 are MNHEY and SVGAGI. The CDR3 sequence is CASSNLGVGEQFF. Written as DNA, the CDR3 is TGTGCCAGCAGTAACCTAGGTGTTGGTGAGCAGTTCTTC.

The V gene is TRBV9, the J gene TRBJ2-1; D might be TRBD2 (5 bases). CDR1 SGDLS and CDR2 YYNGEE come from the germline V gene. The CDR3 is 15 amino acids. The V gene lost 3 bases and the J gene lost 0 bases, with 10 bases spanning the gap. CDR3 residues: CASSGAADSYNEQFF. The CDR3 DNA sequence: TGTGCCAGCAGCGGCGCAGCGGACTCCTACAATGAGCAGTTCTTC.

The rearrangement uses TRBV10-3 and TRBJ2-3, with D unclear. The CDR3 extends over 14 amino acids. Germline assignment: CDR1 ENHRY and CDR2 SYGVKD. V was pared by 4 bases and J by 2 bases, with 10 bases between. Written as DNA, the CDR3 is TGTGCCATCAGTGGCAACCGGGTCACAGATACGCAGTATTTT. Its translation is CAISGNRVTDTQYF.

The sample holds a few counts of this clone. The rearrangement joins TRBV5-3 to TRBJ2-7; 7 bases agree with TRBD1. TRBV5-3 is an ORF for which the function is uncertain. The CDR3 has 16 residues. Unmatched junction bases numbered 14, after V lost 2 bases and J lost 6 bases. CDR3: CARSFELDRRFLEQYF. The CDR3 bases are TGTGCCAGAAGCTTTGAACTGGACAGGCGTTTCCTCGAGCAGTACTTC.

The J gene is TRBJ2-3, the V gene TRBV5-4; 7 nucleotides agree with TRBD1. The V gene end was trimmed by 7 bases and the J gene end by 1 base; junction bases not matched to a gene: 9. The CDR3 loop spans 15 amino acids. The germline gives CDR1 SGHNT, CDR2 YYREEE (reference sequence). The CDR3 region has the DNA TGTGCCAGCGGTGGGACAGACTTACGCACAGATACGCAGTATTTT. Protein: CASGGTDLRTDTQYF.